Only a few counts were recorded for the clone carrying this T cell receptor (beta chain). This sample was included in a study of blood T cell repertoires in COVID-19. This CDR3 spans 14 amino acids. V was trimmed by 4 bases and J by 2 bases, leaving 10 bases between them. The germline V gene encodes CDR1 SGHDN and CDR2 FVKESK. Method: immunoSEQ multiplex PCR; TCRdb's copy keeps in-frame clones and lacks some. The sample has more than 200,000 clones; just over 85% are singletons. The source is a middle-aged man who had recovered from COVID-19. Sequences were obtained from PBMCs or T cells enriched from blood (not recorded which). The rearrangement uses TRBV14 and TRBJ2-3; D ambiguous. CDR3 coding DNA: TGTGCCAGCAGCCTACCGGGTCCCACAGATACGCAGTATTTT. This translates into CASSLPGPTDTQYF.